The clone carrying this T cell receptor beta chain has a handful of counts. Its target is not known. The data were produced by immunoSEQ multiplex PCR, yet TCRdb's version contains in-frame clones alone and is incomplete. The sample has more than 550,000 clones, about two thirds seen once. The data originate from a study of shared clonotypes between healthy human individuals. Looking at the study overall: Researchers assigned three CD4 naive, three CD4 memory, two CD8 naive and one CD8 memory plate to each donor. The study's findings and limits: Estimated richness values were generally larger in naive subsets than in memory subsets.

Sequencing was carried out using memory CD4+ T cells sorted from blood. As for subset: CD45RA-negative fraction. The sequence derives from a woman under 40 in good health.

The CDR3 loop reads CSATPHYEQYF. In DNA form, the CDR3 reads TGCAGTGCGACTCCTCACTACGAGCAGTACTTC. The J gene is TRBJ2-7, the V gene TRBV20-1; D not resolved. The CDR3 runs to 11 residues. V was clipped by 6 bases and J by 3 bases, with 9 bases between them. The germline gives CDR1 DFQATT, CDR2 SNEGSKA (reference sequence).